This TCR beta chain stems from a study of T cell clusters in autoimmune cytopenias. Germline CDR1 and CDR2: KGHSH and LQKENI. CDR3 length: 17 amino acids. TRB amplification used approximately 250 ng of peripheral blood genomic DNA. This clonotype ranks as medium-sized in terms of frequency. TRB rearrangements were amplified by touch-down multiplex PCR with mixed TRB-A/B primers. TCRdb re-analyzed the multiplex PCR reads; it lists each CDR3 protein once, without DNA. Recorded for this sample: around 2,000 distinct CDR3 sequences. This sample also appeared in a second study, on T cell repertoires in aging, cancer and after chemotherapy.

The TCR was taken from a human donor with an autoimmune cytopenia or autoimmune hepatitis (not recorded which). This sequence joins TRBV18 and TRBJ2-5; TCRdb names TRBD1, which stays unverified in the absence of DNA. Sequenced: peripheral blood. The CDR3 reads CASSLSFWTGQEETQYF.